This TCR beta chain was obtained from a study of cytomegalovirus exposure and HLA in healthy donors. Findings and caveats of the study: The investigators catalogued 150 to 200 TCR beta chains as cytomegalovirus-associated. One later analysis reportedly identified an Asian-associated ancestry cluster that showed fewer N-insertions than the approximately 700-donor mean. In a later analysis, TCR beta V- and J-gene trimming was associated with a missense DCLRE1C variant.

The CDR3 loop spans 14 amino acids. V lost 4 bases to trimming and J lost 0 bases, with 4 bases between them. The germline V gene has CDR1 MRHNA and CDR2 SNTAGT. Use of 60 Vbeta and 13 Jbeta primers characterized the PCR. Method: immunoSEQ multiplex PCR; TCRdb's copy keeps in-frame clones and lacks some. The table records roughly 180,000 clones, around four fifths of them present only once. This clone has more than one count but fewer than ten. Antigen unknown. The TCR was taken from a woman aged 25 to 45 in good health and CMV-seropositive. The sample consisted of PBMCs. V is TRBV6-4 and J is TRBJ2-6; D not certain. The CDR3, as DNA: TGTGCCAGCAGTGCTGTCTCTGGGGCCAACGTCCTGACTTTC. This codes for CASSAVSGANVLTF.